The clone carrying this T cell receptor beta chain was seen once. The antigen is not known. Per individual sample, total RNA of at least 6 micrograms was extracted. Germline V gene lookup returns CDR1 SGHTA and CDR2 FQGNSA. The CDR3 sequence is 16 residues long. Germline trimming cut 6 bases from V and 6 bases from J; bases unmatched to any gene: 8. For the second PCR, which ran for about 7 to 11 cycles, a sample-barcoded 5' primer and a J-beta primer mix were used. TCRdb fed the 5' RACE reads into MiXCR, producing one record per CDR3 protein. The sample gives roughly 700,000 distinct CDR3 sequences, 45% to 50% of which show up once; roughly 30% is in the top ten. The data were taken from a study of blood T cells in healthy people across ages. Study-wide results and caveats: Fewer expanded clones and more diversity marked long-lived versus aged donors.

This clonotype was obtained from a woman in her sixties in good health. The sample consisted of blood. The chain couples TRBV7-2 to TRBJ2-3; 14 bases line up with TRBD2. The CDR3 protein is CASSPGTSGSLDTQYF. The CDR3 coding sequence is TGTGCCAGCAGTCCCGGGACTAGCGGGAGTCTGGATACGCAGTATTTT.